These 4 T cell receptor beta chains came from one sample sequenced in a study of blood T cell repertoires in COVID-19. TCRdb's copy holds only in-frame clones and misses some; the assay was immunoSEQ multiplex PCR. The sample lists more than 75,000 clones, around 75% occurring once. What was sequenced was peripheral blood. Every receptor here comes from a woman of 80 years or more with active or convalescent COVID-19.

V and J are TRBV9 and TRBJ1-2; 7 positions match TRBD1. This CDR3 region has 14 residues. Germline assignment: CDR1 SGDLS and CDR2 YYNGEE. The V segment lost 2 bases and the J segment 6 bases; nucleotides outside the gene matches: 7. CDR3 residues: CASSVDRESHGYTF. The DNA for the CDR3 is TGTGCCAGCAGCGTCGACAGGGAGTCCCATGGCTACACCTTC. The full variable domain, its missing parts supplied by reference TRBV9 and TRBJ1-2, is DSGVTQTPKHLITATGQRVTLRCSPRSGDLSVYWYQQSLDQGLQFLIQYYNGEERAKGNILERFSAQQFPDLHSELNLSSLELGDSALYFCASSVDRESHGYTFGSGTRLTVV.

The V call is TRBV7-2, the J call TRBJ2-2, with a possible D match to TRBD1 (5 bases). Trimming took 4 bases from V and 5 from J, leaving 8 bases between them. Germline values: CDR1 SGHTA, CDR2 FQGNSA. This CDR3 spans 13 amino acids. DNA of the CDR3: TGTGCCAGCAGCTACCAGGGAACCGGGGAGCTGTTTTTT. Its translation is CASSYQGTGELFF. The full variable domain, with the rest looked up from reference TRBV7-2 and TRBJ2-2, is GAGVSQSPSNKVTEKGKDVELRCDPISGHTALYWYRQSLGQGLEFLIYFQGNSAPDKSGLPSDRFSAERTGGSVSTLTIQRTQQEDSAVYLCASSYQGTGELFFGEGSRLTVL.

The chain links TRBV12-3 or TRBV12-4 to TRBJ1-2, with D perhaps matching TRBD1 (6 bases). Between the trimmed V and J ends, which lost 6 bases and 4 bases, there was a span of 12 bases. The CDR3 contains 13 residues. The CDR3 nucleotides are TGTGCCAGCAGCACAGGGATTGGCTATGGCTACACCTTC. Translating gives CASSTGIGYGYTF.

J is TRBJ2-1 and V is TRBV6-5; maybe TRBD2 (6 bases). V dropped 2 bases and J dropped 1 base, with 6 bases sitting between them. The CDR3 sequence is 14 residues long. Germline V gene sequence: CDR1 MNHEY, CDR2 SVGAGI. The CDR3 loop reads CASSYGGSYNEQFF. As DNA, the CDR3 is TGTGCCAGCAGTTACGGGGGGTCCTACAATGAGCAGTTCTTC.